The T cell receptor (beta chain) under discussion was sequenced for a study of cytomegalovirus exposure and HLA in healthy donors. Turning to this clone: Its antigen is currently unknown.

This PCR relied on a set of 60 Vbeta primers and 13 Jbeta primers. Repertoires were generated with immunoSEQ multiplex PCR, while TCRdb's copy carries only in-frame clones and drops some. Of 150,000 to 200,000 clones in the sample, approximately 85% are singletons; the top ten hold approximately 1.8%. Whole-study results and caveats: The study dropped some indistinguishable V segments, TRBV6-2 and TRBV6-3 among them. HLA allele associations emerged for fewer than 20,000 TCR beta sequences in a later analysis, at 0.05 false discovery rate. Per a later analysis, HLA-associated TCR beta chains showed more clonal expansion than other, equally common TCR beta chains. In a later analysis, V- and J-gene trimming of beta chains associated with a DCLRE1C missense variant, replicated independently.

Germline lookup yields CDR1 SGHTA and CDR2 FQGTGA. The CDR3 runs 15 residues. V lost 3 bases and J lost 4; bases outside the gene matches: 5. This rearrangement joins TRBV7-3 to TRBJ2-1; 8 bases are a match to TRBD2. The receptor was derived from a man aged 18 to 29 in good health and CMV-seronegative. Sequencing was carried out using PBMCs. In DNA, the CDR3 is TGTGCCAGCAGCTTCCGACTAGCGCAATACAATGAGCAGTTCTTC. This translates into CASSFRLAQYNEQFF. Variable domain in full (rest from reference TRBV7-3 and TRBJ2-1): GAGVSQTPSNKVTEKGKYVELRCDPISGHTALYWYRQSLGQGPEFLIYFQGTGAADDSGLPNDRFFAVRPEGSVSTLKIQRTERGDSAVYLCASSFRLAQYNEQFFGPGTRLTVL.